The sequence of this T cell receptor beta chain was determined in a study of Ad26.COV2.S vaccination and SARS-CoV-2 variants. Treatment given: some 19 received Ad26.COV2.S at low or high dose, single or two shots; roughly 5 received placebo; per-sample allocation not given. The samples date from day 63 after the first vaccine or placebo injection. This CDR3 has 15 residues. The germline V gene encodes CDR1 MNHEY and CDR2 SMNVEV (reference sequence). Losses at the gene ends were 3 bases for V and 2 bases for J; bases not matched to a gene: 3. Turning to this clone: Its antigen is undetermined.

Study findings and constraints: A substantial breadth of spike-specific CD8+ and CD4+ T cell responses after vaccination has been reported. Individuals receiving vaccine had higher spike-specific TCR breadth than placebo recipients did.

The assay was immunoSEQ multiplex PCR, and TCRdb's table has in-frame clones only and misses some. The sample includes some 480,000 clones, roughly 89% of them seen just once. The sequences come from peripheral blood, collected in a trial of Ad26.COV2.S vaccine versus placebo. The rearrangement uses TRBV27 and TRBJ2-3, with 9 bases matching TRBD2. The sequence came from a person aged 18-60 years who received the Ad26.COV2.S COVID-19 vaccine or a placebo. Here the CDR3 DNA reads TGTGCCAGCAGTTTGAGCGGGAGGTTCACAGATACGCAGTATTTT. Translated, it gives CASSLSGRFTDTQYF.